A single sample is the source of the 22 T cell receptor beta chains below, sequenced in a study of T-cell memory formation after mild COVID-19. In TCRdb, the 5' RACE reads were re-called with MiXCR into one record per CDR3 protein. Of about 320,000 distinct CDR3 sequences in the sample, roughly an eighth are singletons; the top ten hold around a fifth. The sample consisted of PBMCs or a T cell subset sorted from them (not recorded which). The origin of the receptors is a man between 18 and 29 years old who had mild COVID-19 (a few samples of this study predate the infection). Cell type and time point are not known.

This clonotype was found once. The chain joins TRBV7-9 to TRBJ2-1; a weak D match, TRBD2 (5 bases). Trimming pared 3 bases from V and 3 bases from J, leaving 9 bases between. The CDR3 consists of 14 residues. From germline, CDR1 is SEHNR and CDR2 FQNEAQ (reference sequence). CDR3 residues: CASSLQDYYNEQFF. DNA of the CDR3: TGTGCCAGCAGCTTGCAAGACTACTACAATGAGCAGTTCTTC. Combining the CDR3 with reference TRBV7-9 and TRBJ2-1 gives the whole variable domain DTGVSQNPRHKITKRGQNVTFRCDPISEHNRLYWYRQTLGQGPEFLTYFQNEAQLEKSRLLSDRFSAERPKGSFSTLEIQRTEQGDSAMYLCASSLQDYYNEQFFGPGTRLTVL.

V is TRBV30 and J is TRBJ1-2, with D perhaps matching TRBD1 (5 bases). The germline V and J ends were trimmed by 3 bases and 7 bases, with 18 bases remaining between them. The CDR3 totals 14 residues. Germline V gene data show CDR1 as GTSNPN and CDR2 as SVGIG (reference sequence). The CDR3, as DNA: TGTGCCTGGAGCCGAGCCCAAACAGGATCTGGCTACACCTTC. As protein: CAWSRAQTGSGYTF.

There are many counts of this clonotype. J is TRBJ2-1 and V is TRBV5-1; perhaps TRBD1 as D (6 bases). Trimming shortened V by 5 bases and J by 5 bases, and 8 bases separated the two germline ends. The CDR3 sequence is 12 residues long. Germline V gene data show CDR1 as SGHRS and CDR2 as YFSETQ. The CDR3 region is CASRDSHNEQFF. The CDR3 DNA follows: TGCGCCAGCAGGGACAGCCACAATGAGCAGTTCTTC.

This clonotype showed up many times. The CDR3 loop is CASQDLNTGELFF. The CDR3 region has the DNA TGCGCCAGCCAAGACTTGAACACCGGGGAGCTGTTTTTT. This rearrangement joins TRBV10-1 to TRBJ2-2; D call uncertain. Trimming pared 8 bases from V and 1 base from J, leaving 8 bases between. This CDR3 comprises 13 residues. The germline gives CDR1 WNHNN, CDR2 SYGVQD (reference sequence).

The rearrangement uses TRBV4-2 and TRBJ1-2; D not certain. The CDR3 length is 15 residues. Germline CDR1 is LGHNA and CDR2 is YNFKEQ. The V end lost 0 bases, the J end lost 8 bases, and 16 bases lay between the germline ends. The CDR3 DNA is TGTGCCAGCAGCCAAGATCGCCCCTCGAGAGGGGGCTACACCTTC. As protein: CASSQDRPSRGGYTF.

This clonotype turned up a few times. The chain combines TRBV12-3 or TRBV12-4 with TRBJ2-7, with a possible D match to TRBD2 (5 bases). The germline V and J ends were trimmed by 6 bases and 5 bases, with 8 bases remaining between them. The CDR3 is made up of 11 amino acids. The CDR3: CASSPGDEQYF. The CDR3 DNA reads TGTGCCAGCAGCCCCGGGGACGAGCAGTACTTC.

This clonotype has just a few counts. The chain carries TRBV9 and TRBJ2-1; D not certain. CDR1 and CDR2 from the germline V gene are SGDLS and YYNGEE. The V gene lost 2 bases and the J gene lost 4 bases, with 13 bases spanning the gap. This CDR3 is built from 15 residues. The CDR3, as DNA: TGTGCCAGCAGCGTGGGCAGTGTACTTTACAATGAGCAGTTCTTC. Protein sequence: CASSVGSVLYNEQFF. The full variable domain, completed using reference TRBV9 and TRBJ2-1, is DSGVTQTPKHLITATGQRVTLRCSPRSGDLSVYWYQQSLDQGLQFLIQYYNGEERAKGNILERFSAQQFPDLHSELNLSSLELGDSALYFCASSVGSVLYNEQFFGPGTRLTVL.

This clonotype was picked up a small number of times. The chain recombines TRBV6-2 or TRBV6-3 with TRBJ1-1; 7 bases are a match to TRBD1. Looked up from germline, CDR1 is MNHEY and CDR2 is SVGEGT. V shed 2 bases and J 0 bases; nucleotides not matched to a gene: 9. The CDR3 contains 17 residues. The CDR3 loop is CASSYLSRRGLNTEAFF. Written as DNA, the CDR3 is TGTGCCAGCAGTTACCTCTCCAGGAGGGGGCTGAACACTGAAGCTTTCTTT.

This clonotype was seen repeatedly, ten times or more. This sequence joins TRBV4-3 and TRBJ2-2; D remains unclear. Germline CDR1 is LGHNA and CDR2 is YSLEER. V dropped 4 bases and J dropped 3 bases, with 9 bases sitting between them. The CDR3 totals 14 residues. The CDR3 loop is CASSREIDTGELFF. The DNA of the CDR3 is TGCGCCAGCAGCCGGGAAATAGACACCGGGGAGCTGTTTTTT.

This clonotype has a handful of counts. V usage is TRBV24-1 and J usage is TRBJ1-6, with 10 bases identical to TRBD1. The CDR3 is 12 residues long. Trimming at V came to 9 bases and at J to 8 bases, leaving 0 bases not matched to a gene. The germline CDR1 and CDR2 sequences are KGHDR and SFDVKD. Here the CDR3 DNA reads TGTGCCACCGGGACAGGGGATTCACCCCTCCACTTT. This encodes CATGTGDSPLHF.

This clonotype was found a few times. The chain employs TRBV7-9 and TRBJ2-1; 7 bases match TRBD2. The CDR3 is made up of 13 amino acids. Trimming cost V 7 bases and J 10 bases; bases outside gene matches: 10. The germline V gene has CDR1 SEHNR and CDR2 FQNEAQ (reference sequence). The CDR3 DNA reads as TGTGCCAGCATCCGCAGCGGGGCTGAGGAGCAGTTCTTC. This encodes CASIRSGAEEQFF.

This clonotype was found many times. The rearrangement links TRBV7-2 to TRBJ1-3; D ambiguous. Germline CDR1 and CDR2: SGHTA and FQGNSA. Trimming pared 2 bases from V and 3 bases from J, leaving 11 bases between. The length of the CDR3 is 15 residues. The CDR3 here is CASSLTWGYGNTIYF. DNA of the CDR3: TGTGCCAGCAGCTTAACTTGGGGTTATGGAAACACCATATATTTT.

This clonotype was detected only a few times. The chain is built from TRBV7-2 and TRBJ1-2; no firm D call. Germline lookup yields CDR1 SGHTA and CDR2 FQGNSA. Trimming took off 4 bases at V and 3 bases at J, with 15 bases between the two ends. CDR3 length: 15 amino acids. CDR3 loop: CASSSSPALDYGYTF. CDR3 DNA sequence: TGTGCCAGCAGCTCATCCCCCGCACTGGACTATGGCTACACCTTC.

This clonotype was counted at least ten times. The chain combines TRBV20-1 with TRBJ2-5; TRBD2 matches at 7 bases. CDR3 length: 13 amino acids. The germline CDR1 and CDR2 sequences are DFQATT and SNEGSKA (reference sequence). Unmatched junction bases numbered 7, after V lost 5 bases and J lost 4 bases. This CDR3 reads CSAPRGDPETQYF. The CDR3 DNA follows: TGCAGTGCTCCCCGGGGGGATCCAGAGACCCAGTACTTC.

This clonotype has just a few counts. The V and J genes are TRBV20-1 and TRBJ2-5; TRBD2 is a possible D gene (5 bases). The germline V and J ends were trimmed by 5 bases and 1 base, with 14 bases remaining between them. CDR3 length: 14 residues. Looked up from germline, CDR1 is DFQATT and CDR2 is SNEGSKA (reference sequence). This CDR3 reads CSAGGLFPQETQYF. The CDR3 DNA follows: TGCAGTGCTGGAGGACTCTTCCCCCAAGAGACCCAGTACTTC.

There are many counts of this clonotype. The CDR3 spells CASSFDGTQPYGYTF. The CDR3 DNA reads as TGTGCCAGCAGCTTTGACGGGACCCAGCCTTATGGCTACACCTTC. This chain connects TRBV7-2 to TRBJ1-2; the D gene is possibly TRBD1 (5 bases). The CDR3 covers 15 residues. Germline loops: CDR1 SGHTA, CDR2 FQGNSA. V shed 3 bases and J shed 5 bases, with 16 bases lying between them.

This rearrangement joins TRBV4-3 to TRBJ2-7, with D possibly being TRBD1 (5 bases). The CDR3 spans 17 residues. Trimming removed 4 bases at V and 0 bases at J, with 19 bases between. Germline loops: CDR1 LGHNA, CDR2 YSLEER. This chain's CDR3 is CASSRGTRGHLSYEQYF. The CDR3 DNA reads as TGCGCCAGCAGCCGCGGAACCCGCGGACACCTCTCCTACGAGCAGTACTTC.

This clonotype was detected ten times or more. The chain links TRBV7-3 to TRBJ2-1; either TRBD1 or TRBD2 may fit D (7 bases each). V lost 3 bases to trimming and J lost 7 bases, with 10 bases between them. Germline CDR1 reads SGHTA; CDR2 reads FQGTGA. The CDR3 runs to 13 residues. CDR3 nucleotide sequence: TGTGCCAGCAGCTTTCAGGGGGGGAATGAGCAGTTCTTC. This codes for CASSFQGGNEQFF.

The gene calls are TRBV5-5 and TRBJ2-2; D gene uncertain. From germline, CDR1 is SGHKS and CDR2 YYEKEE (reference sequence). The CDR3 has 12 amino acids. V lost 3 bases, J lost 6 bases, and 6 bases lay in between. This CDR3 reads CASSWSSGELFF. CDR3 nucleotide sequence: TGTGCCAGCAGCTGGAGTTCCGGGGAGCTGTTTTTT.

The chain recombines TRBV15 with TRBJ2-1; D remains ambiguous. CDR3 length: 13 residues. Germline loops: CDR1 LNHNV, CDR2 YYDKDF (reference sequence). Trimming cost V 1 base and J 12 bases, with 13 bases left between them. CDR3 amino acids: CATSRVGSLRQFF. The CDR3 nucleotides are TGTGCCACCAGCAGAGTCGGCTCCTTGAGGCAGTTCTTC.

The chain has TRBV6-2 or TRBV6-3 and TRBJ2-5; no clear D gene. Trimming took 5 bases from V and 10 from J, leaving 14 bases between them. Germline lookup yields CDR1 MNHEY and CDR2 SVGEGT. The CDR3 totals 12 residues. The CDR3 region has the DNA TGTGCCAGCAGTCTTGACGGGTTTATCCAGTACTTC. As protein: CASSLDGFIQYF.

CDR3 region: CASSDYSGWMSTDTQYF. The CDR3 coding sequence is TGCGCCAGCAGCGACTATAGCGGGTGGATGAGCACAGATACGCAGTATTTT. The rearrangement links TRBV5-1 to TRBJ2-3, with 7 bases aligning to TRBD2. This CDR3 is built from 17 residues. J gave up 0 bases and V 4 bases, and 11 bases lay outside the gene matches. Germline V gene lookup returns CDR1 SGHRS and CDR2 YFSETQ.